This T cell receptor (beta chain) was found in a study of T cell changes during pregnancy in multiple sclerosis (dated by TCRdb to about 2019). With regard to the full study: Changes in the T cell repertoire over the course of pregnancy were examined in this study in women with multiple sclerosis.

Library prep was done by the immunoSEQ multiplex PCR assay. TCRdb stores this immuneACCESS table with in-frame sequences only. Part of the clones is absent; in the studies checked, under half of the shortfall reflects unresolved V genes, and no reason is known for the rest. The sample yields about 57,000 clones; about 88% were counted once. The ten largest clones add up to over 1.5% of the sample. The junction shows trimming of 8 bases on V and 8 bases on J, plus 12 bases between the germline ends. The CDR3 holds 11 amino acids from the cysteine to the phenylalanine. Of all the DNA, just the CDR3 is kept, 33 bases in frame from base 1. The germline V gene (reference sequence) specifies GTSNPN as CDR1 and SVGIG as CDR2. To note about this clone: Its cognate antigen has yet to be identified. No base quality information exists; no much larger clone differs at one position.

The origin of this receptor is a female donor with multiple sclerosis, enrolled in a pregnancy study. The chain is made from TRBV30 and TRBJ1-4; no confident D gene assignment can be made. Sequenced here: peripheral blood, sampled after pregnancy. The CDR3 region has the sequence CAAGAGEKLFF. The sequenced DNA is TGTGCCGCCGGAGCGGGGGAAAAACTGTTTTTT.